Listed here are 32 T cell receptor beta chains from one sample, sequenced in a study of blood T cell repertoires in COVID-19 (dated by TCRdb to between 2020 and 2021). Libraries were prepared through the immunoSEQ multiplex PCR assay. The source is immuneACCESS, and TCRdb retained only in-frame sequences with V and J called. Part of the clones is not carried over; for the studies checked, unresolved V genes explain less than half of this, and the remainder is unexplained. The table for this sample lists 75,000 to 90,000 clones; about 90% of them were counted only once. The ten largest clones add up to 6.5% to 8.5% of the sample. The sequencing input was peripheral blood. These receptors originate from a young man with COVID-19, enrolled during active disease.

This chain uses TRBV5-6 with TRBJ2-7; TRBD2 matches at 7 bases. V lost 3 bases to trimming and J lost 6 bases; unmatched junction nucleotides: 12. This CDR3 contains 15 residues. From germline, CDR1 is SGHDT and CDR2 YYEEEE. The CDR3 DNA reads as TGTGCCAGCAGCTCAGGGACGAGCGGGATTGCCGAGCAGTACTTC. Amino acid sequence: CASSSGTSGIAEQYF.

The chain is built from TRBV11-2 and TRBJ2-1; no clear D gene. The V and J ends lost 3 bases and 3 bases respectively, with 12 bases between them. The CDR3 has 15 amino acids. Germline CDR1 is SGHAT and CDR2 is FQNNGV. The DNA of the CDR3 is TGTGCCAGCAGCTTTGGCAGCGCAAACTACAATGAGCAGTTCTTC. The encoded protein is CASSFGSANYNEQFF.

V usage is TRBV24-1 and J usage is TRBJ1-1; D might be TRBD1 (5 bases). CDR1 and CDR2 from the germline V gene are KGHDR and SFDVKD. Trimming took off 7 bases at V and 4 bases at J, with 12 bases between the two ends. The CDR3 runs to 13 residues. CDR3 loop: CATREQELTEAFF. Written as DNA, the CDR3 is TGTGCCACCAGGGAACAGGAACTCACTGAAGCTTTCTTT.

This rearrangement joins TRBV4-1 to TRBJ2-1, with 14 bases that match TRBD2. This CDR3 contains 16 residues. The germline V gene has CDR1 MGHRA and CDR2 YSYEKL. The junction had 4 bases not matched to a gene; V was cut back by 2 bases and J by 7 bases. CDR3 nucleotide sequence: TGCGCCAGCAGCCAACCGACTAGCGGGAGGGTTAATGAGCAGTTCTTC. Its translation is CASSQPTSGRVNEQFF.

This sequence joins TRBV29-1 and TRBJ2-7, with D possibly being TRBD1 (6 bases). CDR3 length: 13 residues. Trimming stripped 4 bases from V and 0 bases from J, with 10 bases between. Germline CDR1 and CDR2: SQVTM and ANQGSEA. CDR3 in DNA: TGCAGCGTTGGAGGGACACTCTCCTACGAGCAGTACTTC. Its protein is CSVGGTLSYEQYF.

This clone was seen just once. The J gene is TRBJ2-7, the V gene TRBV19; 9 bases agree with TRBD1. The CDR3 sequence is 16 residues long. V was clipped by 6 bases and J by 0 bases; unmatched bases: 9. The germline V gene encodes CDR1 LNHDA and CDR2 SQIVND (reference sequence). The CDR3 DNA follows: TGTGCCAGTAGGTCGGAAGGACAGGGGTCCTCCTACGAGCAGTACTTC. The encoded protein is CASRSEGQGSSYEQYF.

This clone has just a few counts. V and J are TRBV6-2 or TRBV6-3 and TRBJ2-7, with 12 bases matching TRBD2. Germline V CDR1 and CDR2: MNHEY, SVGEGT. Germline trimming cut 0 bases from V and 5 bases from J; bases unmatched to any gene: 5. CDR3 size: 16 residues. The CDR3 DNA reads as TGTGCCAGCAGTTACTCGGGACTAGCGGGCGTGAACGAGCAGTACTTC. Translation gives CASSYSGLAGVNEQYF.

J is TRBJ2-1 and V is TRBV6-6, with 7 bases aligning to TRBD1. The ends lost 1 base at V and 7 bases at J; junction bases unmatched: 4. CDR3 length: 14 residues. In germline, CDR1 is MNHNY, CDR2 SVGAGI (reference sequence). In DNA, the CDR3 is TGTGCCAGCAGTTACTACAGGGGTGGAAATGAGCAGTTCTTC. Translated, it gives CASSYYRGGNEQFF.

This chain joins TRBV28 and TRBJ1-1; D gene ambiguous. Germline V gene data show CDR1 as MDHEN and CDR2 as SYDVKM. CDR3 length: 14 residues. V was trimmed by 5 bases and J by 5 bases, leaving 15 bases between them. Here the CDR3 reads CASSRRRGGTEAFF. For the CDR3, the DNA is TGTGCCAGCAGTCGCCGACGGGGAGGGACTGAAGCTTTCTTT.

V usage is TRBV6-4 and J usage is TRBJ2-7, with D possibly matching TRBD2 (7 bases). With 5 bases removed from V and 4 bases from J, the gap between germline ends came to 12 bases. In germline, CDR1 is MRHNA, CDR2 SNTAGT. CDR3 size: 13 residues. The CDR3 protein is CASSHREGYEQYF. As DNA, the CDR3 is TGTGCCAGCAGTCACAGGGAGGGGTACGAGCAGTACTTC.

The chain employs TRBV5-4 and TRBJ2-3; the D gene is possibly TRBD2 (5 bases). CDR3 length: 16 residues. Trimming removed 5 bases from V and 1 base from J, with 17 bases in between. CDR1 and CDR2 from the germline V gene are SGHNT and YYREEE (reference sequence). CDR3 loop: CASSSVSGSRTDTQYF. CDR3 coding DNA: TGTGCCAGCAGTTCCGTCAGCGGAAGCCGCACAGATACGCAGTATTTT.

The V gene is TRBV7-3, the J gene TRBJ2-3; the D gene is possibly TRBD1 (6 bases). This CDR3 contains 15 residues. V shed 2 bases and J shed 0 bases, with 9 bases lying between them. Germline loops: CDR1 SGHTA, CDR2 FQGTGA. The chain's CDR3 is CASSLQGLSTDTQYF. CDR3 DNA sequence: TGTGCCAGCAGCTTACAGGGGCTAAGCACAGATACGCAGTATTTT.

The chain recombines TRBV27 with TRBJ1-6; 8 nucleotides match TRBD1. V lost 2 bases, J lost 8 bases, and 8 bases stayed unmatched. Looked up from germline, CDR1 is MNHEY and CDR2 is SMNVEV (reference sequence). The CDR3 contains 16 residues. The CDR3 sequence is CASSLHSTGDYSPLHF. CDR3 in DNA: TGTGCCAGCAGTTTACACTCGACAGGGGATTATTCACCCCTCCACTTT.

The V and J genes are TRBV6-5 and TRBJ2-7; 7 nucleotides line up with TRBD1. V was clipped by 10 bases and J by 1 base; unmatched bases: 7. Germline values: CDR1 MNHEY, CDR2 SVGAGI. The CDR3 loop spans 13 amino acids. In nucleotides, the CDR3 is TGTGCCACCAGAGGGACAGTTTCCTACGAGCAGTACTTC. This sequence encodes CATRGTVSYEQYF.

The chain links TRBV5-1 to TRBJ1-2; D is perhaps TRBD1 (5 bases). This CDR3 comprises 16 residues. Trimming pared 4 bases from V and 2 bases from J, leaving 18 bases between. In germline, CDR1 is SGHRS, CDR2 YFSETQ. For the CDR3, the DNA is TGCGCCAGCAGCCCCGGGGGGTGGCCAAAAAACTATGGCTACACCTTC. Translating it yields CASSPGGWPKNYGYTF.

This clone appeared once. The chain joins TRBV13 to TRBJ2-3; 11 positions agree with TRBD2. Trimming took 4 bases from V and 6 from J; bases not matched to a gene: 9. Per germline, CDR1 PRHDT and CDR2 FYEKMQ (reference sequence). This CDR3 is 16 amino acids long. The CDR3, as DNA: TGTGCCAGCAGCTCAACTAGCGGGAGAAGTTTCGATACGCAGTATTTT. Its translation is CASSSTSGRSFDTQYF. The full variable domain, rest sourced from reference TRBV13 and TRBJ2-3, is AAGVIQSPRHLIKEKRETATLKCYPIPRHDTVYWYQQGPGQDPQFLISFYEKMQSDKGSIPDRFSAQQFSDYHSELNMSSLELGDSALYFCASSSTSGRSFDTQYFGPGTRLTVL.

This rearrangement joins TRBV27 to TRBJ1-3; D gene ambiguous. V was clipped by 6 bases and J by 2 bases, with 11 bases between them. The CDR3 contains 14 residues. In germline, CDR1 is MNHEY, CDR2 SMNVEV (reference sequence). The chain's CDR3 is CASSRLGPGNTIYF. The CDR3 bases are TGTGCCAGCAGCCGACTAGGGCCTGGAAACACCATATATTTT.

The chain couples TRBV28 to TRBJ1-1; D might be TRBD1 (6 bases). Looked up from germline, CDR1 is MDHEN and CDR2 is SYDVKM. Between the trimmed V and J ends, which lost 2 bases and 4 bases, there was a span of 14 bases. This CDR3 is 15 amino acids long. As DNA, the CDR3 is TGTGCCAGCAGTTTAGCACAGGGTTTGGGCACTGAAGCTTTCTTT. It encodes CASSLAQGLGTEAFF.

The V gene is TRBV27, the J gene TRBJ2-1; 11 nucleotides match TRBD2. This CDR3 comprises 19 residues. Germline V gene sequence: CDR1 MNHEY, CDR2 SMNVEV (reference sequence). V was clipped by 5 bases and J by 0 bases; unmatched bases: 12. CDR3 DNA sequence: TGTGCCAGCAGTCTCTTAGCGGGAGGGGCCTTAAGCTCCTACAATGAGCAGTTCTTC. This codes for CASSLLAGGALSSYNEQFF.

This clone is a singleton in its sample. V usage is TRBV4-3 and J usage is TRBJ2-6; 7 positions match TRBD1. Unmatched junction bases numbered 12, after V lost 0 bases and J lost 1 base. CDR3 length: 20 amino acids. Germline CDR1 is LGHNA and CDR2 is YSLEER. The CDR3 loop is CASSQDRLQGDGSGANVLTF. The CDR3 DNA reads TGCGCCAGCAGCCAAGATCGCCTCCAGGGGGACGGGTCTGGGGCCAACGTCCTGACTTTC.

The chain is built from TRBV9 and TRBJ1-2; D uncertain. Per germline, CDR1 SGDLS and CDR2 YYNGEE. The CDR3 length is 13 residues. Trimming pared 0 bases from V and 8 bases from J, leaving 11 bases between. The CDR3 loop is CASSVGGFGGYTF. The CDR3 DNA sequence: TGTGCCAGCAGCGTAGGAGGGTTTGGAGGCTACACCTTC. The whole variable domain, remainder taken from reference TRBV9 and TRBJ1-2, is DSGVTQTPKHLITATGQRVTLRCSPRSGDLSVYWYQQSLDQGLQFLIQYYNGEERAKGNILERFSAQQFPDLHSELNLSSLELGDSALYFCASSVGGFGGYTFGSGTRLTVV.

As concerns this clone: Mismatch with germline at one junction end may stem from a read error. Distinct nucleotide sequences in the sample also encode this CDR3. The chain combines TRBV7-9 with TRBJ1-6; D gene ambiguous. The CDR3 runs 14 residues. CDR1 and CDR2 from the germline V gene are SEHNR and FQNEAQ (reference sequence). CDR3: CASSPVYSNSPLHF. The CDR3 bases are TGTGCTAGCAGCCCGGTTTACAGCAATTCACCCCTCCACTTT. Full variable domain (rest looked up from reference TRBV7-9 and TRBJ1-6): DTGVSQNPRHKITKRGQNVTFRCDPISEHNRLYWYRQTLGQGPEFLTYFQNEAQLEKSRLLSDRFSAERPKGSFSTLEIQRTEQGDSAMYLCASSPVYSNSPLHFGNGTRLTVT.

The CDR3 sequence is CSASLEKGGYSPLHF. The CDR3 DNA reads TGCAGTGCTAGTCTAGAGAAGGGAGGATATTCACCCCTCCACTTT. The chain has TRBV20-1 and TRBJ1-6; D ambiguous. The germline V gene has CDR1 DFQATT and CDR2 SNEGSKA (reference sequence). The CDR3 is 15 residues long. With 3 bases removed from V and 8 bases from J, the gap between germline ends came to 17 bases.

This rearrangement joins TRBV27 to TRBJ2-3; 7 positions agree with TRBD1. Germline trimming cut 7 bases from V and 3 bases from J; bases unmatched to any gene: 10. Germline values: CDR1 MNHEY, CDR2 SMNVEV (reference sequence). The CDR3 runs 15 residues. As DNA, the CDR3 is TGTGCCAGCACCCCGGCAGGGGGAAGAACAGATACGCAGTATTTT. Its protein product is CASTPAGGRTDTQYF.

This clone was counted once. This sequence joins TRBV19 and TRBJ2-3; TRBD2 matches at 13 bases. Germline loops: CDR1 LNHDA, CDR2 SQIVND (reference sequence). J gave up 3 bases and V 8 bases, and 5 bases lay outside the gene matches. The CDR3 spans 15 residues. CDR3 in DNA: TGTGCCAGTCAGACTAGCGGGAGGCGGACAGATACGCAGTATTTT. Protein product: CASQTSGRRTDTQYF. The whole variable domain, remainder taken from reference TRBV19 and TRBJ2-3, is DGGITQSPKYLFRKEGQNVTLSCEQNLNHDAMYWYRQDPGQGLRLIYYSQIVNDFQKGDIAEGYSVSREKKESFPLTVTSAQKNPTAFYLCASQTSGRRTDTQYFGPGTRLTVL.

The V gene is TRBV5-1, the J gene TRBJ2-2; perhaps TRBD1 as D (5 bases). The CDR3 length is 13 residues. Germline CDR1 SGHRS, CDR2 YFSETQ. V lost 2 bases and J 6 bases, leaving 8 bases between the germline ends. CDR3 sequence reads: CASSLGVSGELFF. The CDR3 nucleotides are TGCGCCAGCAGCTTAGGGGTCTCCGGGGAGCTGTTTTTT.

DNA for the CDR3: TGTGCCAGCAGTTTATGGGCAGGGGCACCTAGAAATTCACCCCTCCACTTT. It codes for CASSLWAGAPRNSPLHF. J is TRBJ1-6 and V is TRBV28; the D gene is possibly TRBD1 (6 bases). Trimming took off 0 bases at V and 7 bases at J, with 16 bases between the two ends. This CDR3 region has 17 residues. Germline V CDR1 and CDR2: MDHEN, SYDVKM. Drawing the rest from reference TRBV28 and TRBJ1-6, the complete variable domain is DVKVTQSSRYLVKRTGEKVFLECVQDMDHENMFWYRQDPGLGLRLIYFSYDVKMKEKGDIPEGYSVSREKKERFSLILESASTNQTSMYLCASSLWAGAPRNSPLHFGNGTRLTVT.

The chain recombines TRBV19 with TRBJ2-7; tentatively, D is TRBD1 (6 bases). The CDR3 contains 14 residues. Trimming stripped 7 bases from V and 2 bases from J, with 15 bases between. CDR1 is LNHDA, CDR2 SQIVND, per germline (reference sequence). Here the CDR3 reads CASTTGTFPYEQYF. Here the CDR3 DNA reads TGTGCCAGTACAACCGGGACATTTCCCTACGAGCAGTACTTC.

The chain joins TRBV6-6 to TRBJ1-2, with 8 bases that match TRBD1. Germline trimming cut 6 bases from V and 6 bases from J; bases unmatched to any gene: 6. This CDR3 is built from 13 residues. CDR1 is MNHNY and CDR2 is SVGAGI in the germline V gene (reference sequence). Here the CDR3 DNA reads TGTGCCAGCAGGAAGGACAGGGAGGATGGCTACACCTTC. Translated: CASRKDREDGYTF.

This rearrangement joins TRBV29-1 to TRBJ2-7, with D perhaps matching TRBD2 (6 bases). The CDR3 runs to 13 residues. Germline V gives CDR1 SQVTM, CDR2 ANQGSEA. Trimming took off 4 bases at V and 1 base at J, with 11 bases between the two ends. CDR3 DNA: TGCAGCGTTGCCGGGGGTAGATCCTACGAGCAGTACTTC. Translation gives CSVAGGRSYEQYF.

The chain combines TRBV3-1 (or the pseudogene TRBV3-2) with TRBJ2-3; the match to TRBD2 covers 8 bases. The germline V gene has CDR1 LGHDT and CDR2 YNNKEL (reference sequence). CDR3 length equals 14 residues. V was pared by 4 bases and J by 4 bases, with 4 bases of the junction left unmatched. The CDR3 reads CASSRGLVSDTQYF. The CDR3 coding sequence is TGTGCCAGCAGCCGGGGACTAGTATCAGATACGCAGTATTTT.

The rearrangement uses TRBV28 and TRBJ2-1; TRBD2 aligns across 11 bases. The CDR3 contains 14 residues. CDR1 and CDR2 (germline): MDHEN, SYDVKM. J gave up 8 bases and V 6 bases, and 6 bases lay outside the gene matches. The CDR3, as DNA: TGTGCCAGCAGCTATAGCGGGAGGGGGGATGAGCAGTTCTTC. As protein: CASSYSGRGDEQFF.